This TCR beta chain was sequenced during a study of shared clonotypes between healthy human individuals. Germline V gene sequence: CDR1 SGHNT, CDR2 YYREEE (reference sequence). Trimming pared 4 bases from V and 1 base from J, leaving 8 bases between. This CDR3 comprises 14 residues. A deep-level run was used for the assay. Several immunoSEQ plates held equal portions of the genomic DNA taken from each subset. Profiled with immunoSEQ multiplex PCR; TCRdb holds only in-frame clones, not every one. Here the sample spans roughly 570,000 clones, 98% being singletons. Selected positively for CCR7 and CD45RO-negative, naive CD8 cells excluded terminally differentiated effector memory CD45RA+ cells.

Sequenced material: naive CD8+ T cells sorted from blood. The rearrangement joins TRBV5-4 to TRBJ2-2; unclear D gene. This receptor was identified in a man aged 25 to 40 in good health. The CDR3 region has the DNA TGTGCCAGCAGCGCGGAAATGAACACCGGGGAGCTGTTTTTT. As protein: CASSAEMNTGELFF.